This TCR beta chain stems from a study of cytomegalovirus exposure and HLA in healthy donors listed by TCRdb under 2017. About the investigation overall: In an earlier analysis of roughly 590 of the donors, around 300 Gb of sequence data and 100 million or so unique TCR beta sequences from roughly 200 million T cells were reported. Around 300 gigabases of sequencing data and tens of millions of unique TCR sequences were included in an early release covering roughly 700 HLA-typed donors. The genetic ancestry cluster associated with self-reported Caucasian donors included around four fifths of the roughly 390 genotyped donors. The study aimed to test whether cataloging public T cell receptors could reveal signatures of past pathogen exposure. The study used immunosequencing to profile the T cell repertoires of approximately 650 subjects and linked those repertoires to cytomegalovirus serostatus. Besides the first cohort of approximately 710 subjects, a separate validation cohort made up of over a hundred different subjects was used. To predict cytomegalovirus infection status, the study combined high-throughput TCR immunosequencing, statistical association of individual TCRs with disease status, and machine learning. In a later analysis, previously published TCR beta repertoires from some 640 donors were re-analyzed and high-resolution HLA genotyping was added so that TCR occurrence patterns could be studied. Rather than using new phenotypic data, the later analysis identified candidate immune exposures from TCR beta sequences and from how often those sequences occurred across donors. In an earlier analysis of over 550 of the donors, high-throughput TCR beta sequencing was used to judge whether each TCR beta V gene segment behaved as functional or pseudogenic. Donor age, sex, ethnicity and CMV serostatus were collected together with the repertoire data. In a later genetic analysis, genome-wide SNP genotypes for about 65% of the roughly 700 donors were used, and that subset was treated as a discovery cohort. Every repertoire in the discovery cohort had been generated on one and the same sequencing platform. HLA typing covered class I and class II loci at four-digit resolution. Typing coverage varied by locus: about 629-640 donors for A, B, C, DRB1 and DQB1; approximately 560 for DQA1; around 610 for DPA1; approximately 470 for DPB1. Because of strong linkage in the cohort, roughly five DR-DQ haplotypes were treated as single units for association and clustering. Across 398 genotyped donors of the cohort, an average of roughly 250,000 unique TCR beta nucleotide sequences per donor were sequenced, and 15% to 20% of those sequences were non-productive.

Libraries were constructed by the immunoSEQ multiplex PCR assay. For the multiplex PCR, a mixture combining 60 forward primers for TCR Vbeta segments and 13 reverse primers for TCR Jbeta segments was used. Amplification of the CDR3 region of rearranged TCR beta genes was performed with a multiplex PCR assay on genomic DNA. The amplified TCR beta libraries were sequenced on the Illumina HiSeq System as 87-base-pair reads. The published analysis was carried out like this. A later analysis tallied roughly 78 million unique TCR beta chains across the 666 repertoires, and some 12 million of those chains were shared by two or more donors. A nearest-neighbor algorithm error-corrected the raw reads and collapsed the reads into unique sequences, merging closely related sequences to remove PCR and sequencing errors. V, D and J gene segments were assigned by aligning CDR3 sequences to IMGT reference sequences. For a sequence to be retained, at least a six-nucleotide match to both a V gene segment and a J gene segment was required. A rearrangement counted as productive if the CDR3 had no stop codons and remained in frame with V and J, and every other rearrangement counted as non-productive. CDR3 was defined by IMGT convention, running from the second conserved V-encoded cysteine to the conserved J-encoded phenylalanine. The earlier analysis of fewer than 750 of the donors excluded sequences that lacked an unambiguous match to a single V gene segment. In an earlier analysis of 587 of the donors, V segments were called functional above 56.7% productive rearrangements and were called segregating when the between-donor standard deviation exceeded 5%. A statistical classification framework was built to diagnose cytomegalovirus status from the catalog of TCR beta chain sequences. In a later analysis, TCR nucleotide sequences were compared against IMGT/GENE-DB human TR gene sequences so that V and J genes could be assigned. A later analysis assigned CDR3 sequences and most-parsimonious VDJ recombination scenarios with the TCRdist pipeline. In a later analysis, every TCR beta chain was defined by the combination of its CDR3 amino acid sequence and its V-gene family, and reads without a unique V-gene family were dropped. To address suspected cross-contamination and a sequencing artifact, a later analysis removed approximately 600 highly shared, low-generation-probability nucleotide sequences. For each public chain, a later analysis derived a clonal expansion index from normalized ranks of inferred template counts within each repertoire. In a later analysis, generation probabilities were computed using a VDJ recombination model fitted to out-of-frame rearrangements, and the results were checked against IGoR. A later analysis scored TCR-TCR, TCR-HLA and TCR-CMV co-occurrence with hypergeometric tests, applying a repertoire-size bias correction to TCR pairs. In a later analysis, false discovery rates were estimated by permuting HLA or CMV assignments 20 times. A later analysis grouped co-occurring TCRs with DBSCAN, adding TCRdist sequence similarity when clustering within HLA-allele-positive subsets. Repertoires with fewer than 30,000 or more than 120,000 public chains, plus five repertoires with anomalous nucleotide sharing, were excluded from co-occurrence clustering. In TCRdb, the immuneACCESS table is reduced to in-frame sequences with V and J assigned. These tables do not hold every clone; where another copy was compared, an unresolved V gene accounts for under half, and the others remain unexplained. V, J and clone size derive from that table, while D and trimming were established from the DNA sequence. Across this sample there are 140,000 to 150,000 clones, with around 82% seen only once. Around 2.5% of the sample is held by the ten biggest clonotypes.

Results the study describes overall, beyond this receptor: The only immune exposure information available for the cohort was CMV serostatus. In a later analysis, several top co-occurrence clusters were reported to appear linked to parvovirus B19, influenza, CMV and Epstein-Barr virus. Because some donors lacked HLA typing at each locus, the association tests relied only on the typed subset. A later analysis found that TCR association rates varied across HLA loci, with DRB1 alleles showing the most associated TCRs and HLA-C alleles the fewest. Assigning TCR associations to individual alleles was difficult when HLA alleles, especially DR and DQ, strongly co-occurred. An association between a missense DCLRE1C variant and V-gene and J-gene trimming of TCR beta chains was found in a later genetic analysis and replicated in an independent cohort. A later genetic analysis reported fewer N-insertions in productive TCRs among donors in an Asian-associated ancestry cluster than the roughly 650-donor mean. A further reported finding was that TCR beta sequences accurately predicted the HLA-A and HLA-B alleles for most subjects in the first cohort. It was suggested by the authors that the approach could potentially be generalized to other disease states and immunological phenotypes. In a later analysis, HLA-associated TCR beta chains were found to be more clonally expanded and to have lower generation probabilities than equally common non-associated chains. The study listed 164 TCR beta chains as associated with cytomegalovirus. The classifier was reported to diagnose cytomegalovirus status with high specificity and sensitivity in both the original and validation cohorts. In an earlier analysis of several hundred of the donors, most TCR beta V segments were observed in productive rearrangements about 87% or about 30% of the time, broadly matching IMGT annotations. A cluster of highly shared sequence variants was judged likely to represent a technical artifact of the sequencing pipeline. In vitro tests confirmed that three of the cytomegalovirus-associated TCR beta chains recognize cytomegalovirus antigens. A later analysis associated about 17,000 TCR beta sequences with specific HLA alleles at a false discovery rate of 0.05. While some public TCRs were present in many individuals, most TCR sequences turned up only very rarely across donors. In a later analysis, most CMV-associated TCR beta chains were found to appear HLA-restricted, with HLA associations seemingly driven largely by CMV exposure. In this cohort, only TCR beta chains were sequenced, and detectable features were limited by the absence of alpha or paired-chain data. The earlier analysis of a few hundred of the donors excluded fewer than 20 rarely observed V segments, including chromosome 9 orphons, because counts were too low. Linkage disequilibrium might explain the correlated functional status among segregating V segments, but an unknown experimental factor could not be excluded. Roughly uniform sequencing depth across donors was assumed in presence/absence analyses, although this assumption may not hold.

Notes on this clone: Its antigen is unknown. No clone much larger than this one lies a single base away; base qualities are absent.

In total, 630 or so healthy bone marrow donors made up the cohort. At the time of sampling, every cohort member was nominally healthy, though immune exposures that went unrecorded were likely present. The donor was CMV seropositive and belonged to the group of 250 to 300 seropositive cohort members. Every donor gave a peripheral blood sample, and the peripheral blood mononuclear cells from that sample were used for TCR beta sequencing. Genomic DNA was extracted from the blood cell samples with the Qiagen DNeasy Blood Extraction Kit. The sequencing sample was made of PBMCs. The receptor's source is a woman aged 18-29 years in good health and CMV-seropositive.

The nucleotide sequence is TGTGCCAGCAGCTTAGCGAAGAGCTCCTACGAGCAGTACTTC. Translated, this is CASSLAKSSYEQYF. The sequence is built from TRBV7-2 and TRBJ2-7; no D gene can be assigned with confidence. The CDR3 sequence holds 14 residues, the cysteine and phenylalanine included. Just the 42-base CDR3 DNA is kept, in frame starting at base 1. Based on the germline V gene, the CDR1 and CDR2 sequences are SGHTA and FQGNSA. The junction carries 6 bases between V and J, which are trimmed by 0 bases and 0 bases respectively.